This T cell receptor (beta chain) is from a study of early T cells in non-severe SARS-CoV-2 infection. V dropped 0 bases and J dropped 1; count of bases not matched to a gene: 2. CDR3 length: 15 amino acids. Germline V gives CDR1 MNHEY, CDR2 SMNVEV (reference sequence). Tagging with unique molecular identifiers was applied to individual cDNA molecules. Via MiXCR, TCRdb re-called the 5' RACE reads, giving one row per CDR3 protein. The sample yields about 77,000 distinct CDR3 sequences, about 5% seen once. The receptor was isolated from an adult who was a healthcare worker with PCR-confirmed SARS-CoV-2 infection or an uninfected control (not recorded which). J is TRBJ1-1 and V is TRBV27; the match to TRBD1 covers 7 bases. This material consisted of whole blood, taken at baseline. This chain's CDR3 is CASSLSKGANTEAFF. DNA for the CDR3: TGTGCCAGCAGTTTATCGAAGGGGGCGAACACTGAAGCTTTCTTT.